Shown below are 29 T cell receptor beta chains from a single sample sequenced in a study of persistence of HIV-infected CD4 T cells. Cells were stimulated with overlapping HIV-1 Gag 15-mer peptides. CD4+ T cells upregulating both CD40 ligand and CD69 were sorted as responding cells. Their antigens are not known. This was the immunoSEQ version 4 assay in survey mode. Profiling relied on immunoSEQ multiplex PCR, and the TCRdb table lists in-frame clones only, not all of them. The sample has some 23,000 clones; 74% are singletons. The sample consisted of CD4+ T cells sorted from PBMCs after roughly 20-hour stimulation, taken from a patient who received antiretroviral therapy. Receptor source: an adult man with HIV who was CMV-seropositive.

The chain joins TRBV6-6 to TRBJ1-2, with TRBD1 identical over 7 bases. Germline-derived CDR1 and CDR2 are MNHNY and SVGAGI (reference sequence). This CDR3 comprises 13 residues. The V segment lost 5 bases and the J segment 6 bases; nucleotides outside the gene matches: 6. The CDR3 DNA reads as TGTGCCAGCAGTACTAGGGGGCCCCATGGCTACACCTTC. Translated, it gives CASSTRGPHGYTF.

V is TRBV7-7 and J is TRBJ2-3; tentative D call: TRBD1 (5 bases). The CDR3 consists of 15 residues. V was clipped by 5 bases and J by 3 bases, with 15 bases between them. The germline V gene encodes CDR1 SSHAT and CDR2 FNYEAQ (reference sequence). The chain's CDR3 is CASSLQQGGTDTQYF. The CDR3 DNA sequence: TGTGCCAGCAGCCTTCAGCAGGGCGGTACAGATACGCAGTATTTT.

The chain links TRBV15 to TRBJ2-7; possible D gene TRBD2, 6 bases. V was pared by 0 bases and J by 7 bases, with 16 bases between. Germline CDR1 and CDR2: LNHNV and YYDKDF (reference sequence). CDR3 size: 15 residues. CDR3 coding DNA: TGTGCCACCAGCAGAGATTTAGGGCGAGCGGGTGAGCAGTACTTC. Protein: CATSRDLGRAGEQYF. The variable domain in full, with the rest retrieved from reference TRBV15 and TRBJ2-7, is DAMVIQNPRYQVTQFGKPVTLSCSQTLNHNVMYWYQQKSSQAPKLLFHYYDKDFNNEADTPDNFQSRRPNTSFCFLDIRSPGLGDTAMYLCATSRDLGRAGEQYFGPGTRLTVT.

The rearrangement joins TRBV6-1 to TRBJ1-5; maybe TRBD1 (5 bases). The germline V and J ends were trimmed by 2 bases and 2 bases, with 10 bases remaining between them. Per the germline V gene, CDR1 is MNHNS and CDR2 is SASEGT. CDR3 length equals 15 residues. As DNA, the CDR3 is TGTGCCAGCAGTGAACTCAGGGTGGGCAATCAGCCCCAGCATTTT. Amino acids: CASSELRVGNQPQHF.

This chain links TRBV5-4 with TRBJ1-2; D remains unclear. Germline loops: CDR1 SGHNT, CDR2 YYREEE (reference sequence). This CDR3 is 14 amino acids long. The V end lost 0 bases, the J end lost 2 bases, and 8 bases lay between the germline ends. CDR3 residues: CASSLDNKNYGYTF. CDR3 in DNA: TGTGCCAGCAGCTTGGACAACAAGAACTATGGCTACACCTTC.

In its sample, this clone was seen a few times. The CDR3 nucleotides read TGTGCCAGTAGTACCTCTCGGGACACTGAAGCTTTCTTT. This gives the protein CASSTSRDTEAFF. V and J are TRBV19 and TRBJ1-1, with unresolved D. Trimming pared 4 bases from V and 3 bases from J, leaving 9 bases between. The CDR3 totals 13 residues. The V gene's germline CDR1 is LNHDA and CDR2 SQIVND (reference sequence).

The chain uses TRBV7-6 and TRBJ2-3; TRBD2 agrees at 9 bases. The germline V gene encodes CDR1 SGHVS and CDR2 FNYEAQ. The length of the CDR3 is 15 residues. The ends lost 4 bases at V and 4 bases at J; junction bases unmatched: 6. The CDR3 spells CASSSLAGPPDTQYF. DNA of the CDR3: TGTGCCAGCAGCTCTCTAGCGGGGCCCCCAGATACGCAGTATTTT. Full variable domain (rest looked up from reference TRBV7-6 and TRBJ2-3): GAGVSQSPRYKVTKRGQDVALRCDPISGHVSLYWYRQALGQGPEFLTYFNYEAQQDKSGLPNDRFSAERPEGSISTLTIQRTEQRDSAMYRCASSSLAGPPDTQYFGPGTRLTVL.

V gene TRBV3-1 (or the pseudogene TRBV3-2) combines with J gene TRBJ2-1, with 15 bases identical to TRBD2. CDR1 is LGHDT and CDR2 is YNNKEL in the germline V gene (reference sequence). The V gene end was trimmed by 1 base and the J gene end by 9 bases; junction bases not matched to a gene: 4. This CDR3 has 16 amino acids. The CDR3 spells CASSQGTSGGASEQFF. CDR3 DNA: TGTGCCAGCAGCCAAGGGACTAGCGGGGGGGCCTCTGAGCAGTTCTTC.

Only a few counts were recorded for this clone. V gene TRBV19 combines with J gene TRBJ2-1; TRBD1 might be the D (5 bases). Looked up from germline, CDR1 is LNHDA and CDR2 is SQIVND (reference sequence). The CDR3 is 14 amino acids. Trimming took off 4 bases at V and 5 bases at J, with 12 bases between the two ends. CDR3 in amino acids: CASSTYDRNNEQFF. The CDR3, as DNA: TGTGCCAGTAGTACCTACGACAGAAACAATGAGCAGTTCTTC.

V gene TRBV6-1 combines with J gene TRBJ2-7; 9 nucleotides agree with TRBD1. Trimming cost V 2 bases and J 3 bases; bases outside gene matches: 2. In germline, CDR1 is MNHNS, CDR2 SASEGT. The CDR3 covers 14 residues. CDR3 bases: TGTGCCAGCAGTGAACCGGGACAGGGCTACGAGCAGTACTTC. Its translation is CASSEPGQGYEQYF.

The chain recombines TRBV3-1 (or the pseudogene TRBV3-2) with TRBJ2-7, with D possibly matching TRBD2 (7 bases). Trimming stripped 1 base from V and 3 bases from J, with 16 bases between. The length of the CDR3 is 16 residues. Germline-derived CDR1 and CDR2 are LGHDT and YNNKEL (reference sequence). The CDR3 protein is CASSQGFAGGLYEQYF. CDR3 bases: TGTGCCAGCAGCCAAGGCTTCGCCGGGGGGCTCTACGAGCAGTACTTC.

A few counts support this clone. The chain combines TRBV6-5 with TRBJ1-5, with TRBD1 matching 10 bases. The V and J ends lost 6 bases and 4 bases, in that order; junction bases with no gene match: 6. The CDR3 extends over 15 amino acids. Germline V CDR1 and CDR2: MNHEY, SVGAGI. The CDR3 DNA reads TGTGCCAGCAGGGGAGGGGACAGGGGTAATCAGCCCCAGCATTTT. Translation: CASRGGDRGNQPQHF.

V is TRBV6-5 and J is TRBJ1-2; the match to TRBD1 covers 7 bases. From germline, CDR1 is MNHEY and CDR2 SVGAGI. With V trimmed by 5 bases and J by 4 bases, 10 bases remained unmatched. CDR3 length: 15 amino acids. In DNA, the CDR3 is TGTGCCAGCAGTCTTGTCAGGGGGGGAGTCTATGGCTACACCTTC. Translated, it gives CASSLVRGGVYGYTF.

This clone was found a few times. The gene calls are TRBV9 and TRBJ2-1; a weak D match, TRBD1 (5 bases). CDR1 SGDLS and CDR2 YYNGEE come from the germline V gene. The CDR3 runs 15 residues. V was pared by 0 bases and J by 6 bases, with 13 bases between. Written as DNA, the CDR3 is TGTGCCAGCAGCGTAGATATGAGACAGACCAATGAGCAGTTCTTC. It translates to CASSVDMRQTNEQFF.

The rearrangement uses TRBV6-5 and TRBJ2-2; the D is unclear. The V and J ends lost 4 bases and 0 bases respectively, with 9 bases between them. Germline loops: CDR1 MNHEY, CDR2 SVGAGI. The CDR3 length is 15 residues. CDR3 in DNA: TGTGCCAGCAGTTCTGGCGTTGCGAACACCGGGGAGCTGTTTTTT. Residues: CASSSGVANTGELFF.

This clone showed up just a few times. V usage is TRBV28 and J usage is TRBJ1-2; a weak D match, TRBD1 (6 bases). This CDR3 spans 12 amino acids. Trimming cost V 4 bases and J 4 bases, with 7 bases left between them. Looked up from germline, CDR1 is MDHEN and CDR2 is SYDVKM. CDR3 residues: CASSYRAYGYTF. CDR3 DNA: TGTGCCAGCAGTTACAGGGCCTATGGCTACACCTTC.

The rearrangement joins TRBV9 to TRBJ1-2; D remains ambiguous. The CDR3 totals 13 residues. V was cut by 10 bases and J by 4 bases, with 17 bases left in between. Per germline, CDR1 SGDLS and CDR2 YYNGEE. The CDR3 protein is CASRLASSYGYTF. The CDR3 DNA reads TGTGCCTCCCGATTAGCGTCCAGCTATGGCTACACCTTC.

This clone has only one observation. The chain is built from TRBV28 and TRBJ2-2; D uncertain. V dropped 7 bases and J dropped 1 base, with 13 bases sitting between them. The CDR3 consists of 15 residues. Germline loops: CDR1 MDHEN, CDR2 SYDVKM. The CDR3 DNA reads as TGTGCCAGCACCTTTTTAGGGCAGAACACCGGGGAGCTGTTTTTT. Its translation: CASTFLGQNTGELFF.

This clone appeared a few times. This chain links TRBV2 with TRBJ2-1; 10 positions match TRBD2. Germline CDR1 SNHLY, CDR2 FYNNEI. The CDR3 sequence is 15 residues long. The V and J ends lost 2 bases and 9 bases, in that order; junction bases with no gene match: 7. The CDR3: CASSELAGGRGEQFF. DNA of the CDR3: TGTGCCAGCAGTGAATTAGCGGGGGGCCGTGGTGAGCAGTTCTTC.

This clone rates as medium-sized. The chain joins TRBV3-1 (or the pseudogene TRBV3-2) to TRBJ1-4; 8 bases align to TRBD1. Germline V lookup: CDR1 LGHDT, CDR2 YNNKEL (reference sequence). The CDR3 contains 15 residues. Unmatched junction bases numbered 7, after V lost 5 bases and J lost 5 bases. For the CDR3, the DNA is TGTGCCAGCAGCTCGCGGGACAGGACAAATGAAAAACTGTTTTTT. This translates into CASSSRDRTNEKLFF.

The chain joins TRBV6-6 to TRBJ2-3, with 15 nucleotides matching TRBD2. Trimming took 5 bases from V and 2 from J; bases not matched to a gene: 8. This CDR3 comprises 18 residues. The V gene's germline CDR1 is MNHNY and CDR2 SVGAGI (reference sequence). The CDR3 spells CASSPGTSGGTFTDTQYF. CDR3 sequence (DNA): TGTGCCAGCAGTCCCGGGACTAGCGGGGGGACCTTCACAGATACGCAGTATTTT.

V and J are TRBV27 and TRBJ1-3; D is undetermined. CDR1 is MNHEY and CDR2 is SMNVEV in the germline V gene (reference sequence). The length of the CDR3 is 14 residues. Trimming stripped 2 bases from V and 2 bases from J, with 7 bases between. CDR3 in amino acids: CASSLSPPGNTIYF. The CDR3 region has the DNA TGTGCCAGCAGTTTAAGCCCTCCTGGAAACACCATATATTTT.

J is TRBJ2-6 and V is TRBV5-4; the D is unclear. The CDR3 runs 14 residues. CDR1 is SGHNT and CDR2 is YYREEE in the germline V gene (reference sequence). V lost 2 bases and J 0 bases, leaving 3 bases between the germline ends. The CDR3 sequence is CASSFSSGANVLTF. As DNA, the CDR3 is TGTGCCAGCAGCTTCTCCTCTGGGGCCAACGTCCTGACTTTC.

This chain links TRBV6-5 with TRBJ2-7, with 8 bases identical to TRBD2. Germline V gene lookup returns CDR1 MNHEY and CDR2 SVGAGI. There are 14 residues in the CDR3. Germline trimming cut 7 bases from V and 5 bases from J; bases unmatched to any gene: 10. The CDR3 sequence is CASITWRGADEQYF. The CDR3 DNA follows: TGTGCCAGCATCACTTGGCGGGGGGCCGACGAGCAGTACTTC.

The CDR3 coding sequence is TGTGCCAGCAGCCGCCGACGAGCAGGGGGTGGGGAGCAGTACTTC. This codes for CASSRRRAGGGEQYF. J is TRBJ2-7 and V is TRBV14; 7 bases map to TRBD1. CDR1 is SGHDN, CDR2 FVKESK, per germline. CDR3 length equals 15 residues. After removal of 4 bases from V and 7 bases from J, the junction contained 13 bases not matched to a gene.

The chain employs TRBV5-6 and TRBJ1-1, with no clear D. Germline CDR1 and CDR2: SGHDT and YYEEEE. Trimming took 0 bases from V and 0 from J, leaving 15 bases between them. This CDR3 has 17 residues. The CDR3 here is CASSLDPGSLMNTEAFF. For the CDR3, the DNA is TGTGCCAGCAGCTTGGATCCGGGTTCTTTGATGAACACTGAAGCTTTCTTT.

The V and J genes are TRBV29-1 and TRBJ1-6, with D unresolved. There are 12 residues in the CDR3. Germline loops: CDR1 SQVTM, CDR2 ANQGSEA. Trimming cost V 4 bases and J 7 bases, with 8 bases left between them. The CDR3 sequence: CSVGEGNSPLHF. CDR3 DNA sequence: TGCAGCGTTGGGGAGGGAAATTCACCCCTCCACTTT.

This chain uses TRBV21-1 with TRBJ1-5; the table's D call TRBD1 went unverified against the DNA. TRBV21-1 constitutes a pseudogene. The CDR3 is 16 amino acids. CDR3 protein: CAGHCRNDPRNQPQHF. The CDR3 DNA is TGTGCCGGACATTGCAGGAACGACCCCCGCAATCAGCCCCAGCATTTT.

The rearrangement uses TRBV27 and TRBJ1-2; D unresolved. The CDR3 loop spans 19 amino acids. Looked up from germline, CDR1 is MNHEY and CDR2 is SMNVEV (reference sequence). The germline V and J ends were trimmed by 6 bases and 1 base, with 27 bases remaining between them. CDR3 protein: CASSALPPHPGKSNYGYTF. CDR3 sequence (DNA): TGTGCCAGCAGCGCCCTACCGCCCCACCCGGGGAAAAGTAACTATGGCTACACCTTC.